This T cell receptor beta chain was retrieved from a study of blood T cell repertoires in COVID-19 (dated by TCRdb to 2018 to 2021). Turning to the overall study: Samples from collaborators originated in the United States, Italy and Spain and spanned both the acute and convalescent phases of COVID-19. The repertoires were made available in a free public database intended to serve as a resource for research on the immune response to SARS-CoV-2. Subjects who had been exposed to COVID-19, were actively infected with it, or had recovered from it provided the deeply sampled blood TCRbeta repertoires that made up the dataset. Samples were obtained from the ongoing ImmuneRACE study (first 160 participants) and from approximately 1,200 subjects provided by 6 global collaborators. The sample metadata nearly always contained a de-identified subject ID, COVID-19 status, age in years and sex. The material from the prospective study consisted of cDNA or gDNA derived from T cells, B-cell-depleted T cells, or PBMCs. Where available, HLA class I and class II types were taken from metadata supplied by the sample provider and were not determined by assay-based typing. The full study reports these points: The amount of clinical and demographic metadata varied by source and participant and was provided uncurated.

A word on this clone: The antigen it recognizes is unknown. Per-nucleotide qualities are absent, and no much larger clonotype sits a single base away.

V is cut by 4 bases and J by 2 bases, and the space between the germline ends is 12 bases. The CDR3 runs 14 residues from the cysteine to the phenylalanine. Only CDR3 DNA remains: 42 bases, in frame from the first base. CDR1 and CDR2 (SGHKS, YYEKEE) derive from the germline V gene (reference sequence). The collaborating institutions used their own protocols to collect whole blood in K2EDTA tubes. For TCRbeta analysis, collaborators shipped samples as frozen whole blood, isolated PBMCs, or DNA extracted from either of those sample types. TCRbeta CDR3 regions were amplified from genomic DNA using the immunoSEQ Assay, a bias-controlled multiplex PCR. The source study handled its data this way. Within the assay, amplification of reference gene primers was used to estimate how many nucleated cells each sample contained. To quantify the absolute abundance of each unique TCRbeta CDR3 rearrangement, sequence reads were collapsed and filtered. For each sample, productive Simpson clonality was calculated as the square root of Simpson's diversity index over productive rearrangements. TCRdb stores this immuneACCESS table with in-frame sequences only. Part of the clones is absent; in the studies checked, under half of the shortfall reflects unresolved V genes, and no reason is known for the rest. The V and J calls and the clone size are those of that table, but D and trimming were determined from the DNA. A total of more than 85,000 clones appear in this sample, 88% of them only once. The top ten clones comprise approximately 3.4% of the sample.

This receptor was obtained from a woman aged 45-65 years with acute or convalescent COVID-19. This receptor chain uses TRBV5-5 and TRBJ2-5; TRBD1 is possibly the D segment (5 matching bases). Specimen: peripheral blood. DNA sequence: TGTGCCAGCAGCAACCCTACAGGACAAGAGACCCAGTACTTC. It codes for CASSNPTGQETQYF.